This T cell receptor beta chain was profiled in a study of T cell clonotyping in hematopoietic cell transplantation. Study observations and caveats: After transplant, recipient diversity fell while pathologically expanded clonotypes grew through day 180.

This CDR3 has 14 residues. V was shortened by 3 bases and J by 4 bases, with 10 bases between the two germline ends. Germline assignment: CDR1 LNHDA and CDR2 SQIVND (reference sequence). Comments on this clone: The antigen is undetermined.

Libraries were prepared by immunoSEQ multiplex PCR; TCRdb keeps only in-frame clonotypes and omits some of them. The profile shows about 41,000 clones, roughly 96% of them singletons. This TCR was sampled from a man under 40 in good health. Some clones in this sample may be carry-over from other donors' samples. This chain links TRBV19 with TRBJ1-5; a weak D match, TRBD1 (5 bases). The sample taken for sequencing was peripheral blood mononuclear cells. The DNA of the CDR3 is TGTGCCAGTAGTATCAGGGACGGGAATCAGCCCCAGCATTTT. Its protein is CASSIRDGNQPQHF.